This T cell receptor (beta chain) stems from a study of blood T cell repertoires in COVID-19. Study in general: The study drew acute and convalescent COVID-19 samples from the United States, Italy and Spain.

Repertoires were generated with immunoSEQ multiplex PCR, while TCRdb's copy carries only in-frame clones and drops some. The table records fewer than 250,000 clones, 88% of them present only once. Germline-derived CDR1 and CDR2 are SGHNT and YYREEE (reference sequence). J was trimmed by 6 bases and V by 0 bases; bases with no gene match: 10. The CDR3 totals 16 residues. The sample was peripheral blood. The sequence came from a man between 65 and 85 years old with acute or convalescent COVID-19. The V call is TRBV5-4, the J call TRBJ2-5; TRBD1 matches at 8 bases. The CDR3 sequence: CASSLEGAGGWKTQYF. CDR3 DNA sequence: TGTGCCAGCAGCTTGGAGGGGGCAGGGGGCTGGAAGACCCAGTACTTC.